This note documents a single TCR beta chain sequence. Its target is not known. This CDR3 is also generated by other DNA sequences in the sample. Measured with immunoSEQ multiplex PCR; TCRdb has only the in-frame clones, and not every one. Counted here are approximately 2.1 million clones, 80% to 95% occurring once; the ten biggest clones make up under 0.45%. The sample is drawn from a study of shared clonotypes between healthy human individuals. The study's findings and limits: Some naive CD4 clonotypes, 4% to 6%, turned up in common across a few donors.

The study drew its donors from healthy HIV-negative adults without recent acute infections or vaccinations. Negatively enriched CD4+ T cells were divided by CD45RA into naive and memory. This CDR3 is 14 amino acids long. Trimming left V 0 bases short and J 0 bases short, with 6 bases between. CDR1 is SGHRS, CDR2 YFSETQ, per germline. The sequencing sample was made of naive CD4+ T cells from PBMCs. Subset denoted: CD45RA+ positively selected. This receptor was taken from a man aged 18-30 years in good health. Some clones in this sample may be carry-over from other donors' samples. The rearrangement uses TRBV5-1 and TRBJ1-1; D is uncertain. The CDR3 here is CASSLGPMNTEAFF. CDR3 nucleotides: TGCGCCAGCAGCTTGGGGCCGATGAACACTGAAGCTTTCTTT.